A few counts support the clone carrying this TCR beta chain. Its antigen remains unidentified. This sample was taken from a study of high-grade serous ovarian cancer treatment subgroups. About the study: Each sample yielded on average 7,494 unique TCR beta rearrangements from approximately 15,000 reads. Study-wide findings and caveats: These tumor repertoires lack spatial information from bulk sequencing. CDR1 and CDR2 were left unanalyzed; analyses focused on CDR3.

V was trimmed by 1 base and J by 5 bases, leaving 12 bases between them. This CDR3 is built from 15 residues. Germline V gene lookup returns CDR1 MNHNS and CDR2 SASEGT. Method: immunoSEQ multiplex PCR; TCRdb's copy keeps in-frame clones and lacks some. Among some 28,000 clones listed, approximately 79% were seen once. Tumor tissue was taken before any definitive surgery or chemotherapy was given. Sequenced: tumor tissue. The chain uses TRBV6-1 and TRBJ1-5, with no clear D. The receptor was isolated from a human donor with high-grade serous ovarian cancer. The CDR3 sequence: CASSEVSHLYQPQHF. The CDR3 coding sequence is TGTGCCAGCAGTGAAGTATCACACCTATATCAGCCCCAGCATTTT.